The T cell receptor (beta chain) described here comes from a study of shared clonotypes between healthy human individuals. The CD4+ fraction was divided into a CD45RA+ naive subset and a CD45RA-negative memory subset. As concerns this clone: Its antigen is as yet unknown.

Broader study findings: In this cohort, only blood was sampled, and tissue repertoires likely differ. When naive CD4 clonotypes were compared across a few donors, roughly 4.9% were shared. Against clonotypes common to all four donors, non-shared ones had lower generation probabilities.

Produced via immunoSEQ multiplex PCR; TCRdb's table is partial and in-frame only. The data contain a few million clones, 90% to 95% of them singletons. CDR3 length equals 13 residues. Germline values: CDR1 SQVTM, CDR2 ANQGSEA. Trimming cost V 3 bases and J 4 bases; bases outside gene matches: 3. The chain is built from TRBV29-1 and TRBJ1-3; TRBD1 agrees at 7 bases. The specimen sequenced was naive CD4+ T cells sorted from blood. Subset here: CD45RA+ positively selected. This receptor was obtained from a man aged 18 to 30 in good health. The CDR3 sequence is CSVEGQLGNTIYF. In DNA form, the CDR3 reads TGCAGCGTTGAGGGACAGCTCGGAAACACCATATATTTT.